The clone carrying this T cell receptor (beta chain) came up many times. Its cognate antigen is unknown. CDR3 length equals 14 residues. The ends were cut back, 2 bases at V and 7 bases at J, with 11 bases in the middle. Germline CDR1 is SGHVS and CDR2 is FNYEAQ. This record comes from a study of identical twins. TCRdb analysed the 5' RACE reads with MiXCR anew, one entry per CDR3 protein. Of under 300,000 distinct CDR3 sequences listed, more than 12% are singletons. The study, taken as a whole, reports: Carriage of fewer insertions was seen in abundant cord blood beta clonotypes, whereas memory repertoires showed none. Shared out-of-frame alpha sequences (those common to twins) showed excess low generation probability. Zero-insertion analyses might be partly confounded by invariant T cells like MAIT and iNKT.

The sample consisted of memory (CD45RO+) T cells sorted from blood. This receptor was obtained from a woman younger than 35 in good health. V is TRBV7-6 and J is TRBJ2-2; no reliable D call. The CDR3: CASSLLSANGELFF. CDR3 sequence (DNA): TGTGCCAGCAGCTTATTATCAGCGAACGGGGAGCTGTTTTTT. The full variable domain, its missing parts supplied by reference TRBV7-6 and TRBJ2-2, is GAGVSQSPRYKVTKRGQDVALRCDPISGHVSLYWYRQALGQGPEFLTYFNYEAQQDKSGLPNDRFSAERPEGSISTLTIQRTEQRDSAMYRCASSLLSANGELFFGEGSRLTVL.